The clone carrying this T cell receptor (beta chain) was counted between two and nine times. The CDR3 covers 16 residues. V shed 3 bases and J shed 4 bases, with 16 bases lying between them. The germline gives CDR1 MDHEN, CDR2 SYDVKM. Unique molecular identifiers were built into the TCRbeta library. MiXCR, applied by TCRdb to the PCR reads, yields one record per CDR3 protein. The sample comprises over 300,000 distinct CDR3 sequences, 10% of which are singletons, and under 3% rests with the top ten. This entry comes from a study of T-cell reconstitution after alpha-beta-depleted transplantation in children.

The clonotype comes from a human donor who donated a stem cell graft to a child with acute lymphoblastic leukemia. The chain couples TRBV28 to TRBJ2-1; D remains ambiguous. Here the sequenced sample was PBMCs from the stem cell graft donor, taken from the stem cell graft. DNA for the CDR3: TGTGCCAGCAGTTTTCCCCTCCGCCCACCTTACAATGAGCAGTTCTTC. Amino acid sequence: CASSFPLRPPYNEQFF.